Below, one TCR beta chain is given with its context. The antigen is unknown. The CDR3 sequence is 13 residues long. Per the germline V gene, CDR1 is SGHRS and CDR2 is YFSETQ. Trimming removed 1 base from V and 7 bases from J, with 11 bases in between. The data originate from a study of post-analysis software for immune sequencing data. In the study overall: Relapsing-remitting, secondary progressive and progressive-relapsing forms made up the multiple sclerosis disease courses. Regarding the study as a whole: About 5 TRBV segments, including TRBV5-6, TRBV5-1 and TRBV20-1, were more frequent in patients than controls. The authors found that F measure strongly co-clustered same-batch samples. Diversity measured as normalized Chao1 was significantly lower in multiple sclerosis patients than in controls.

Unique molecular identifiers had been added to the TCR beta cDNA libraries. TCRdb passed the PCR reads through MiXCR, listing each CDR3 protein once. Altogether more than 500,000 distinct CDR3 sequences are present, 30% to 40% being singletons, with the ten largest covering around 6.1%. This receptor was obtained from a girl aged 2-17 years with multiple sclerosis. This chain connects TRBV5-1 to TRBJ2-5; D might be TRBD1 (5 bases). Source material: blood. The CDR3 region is CASSLQGQGTQYF. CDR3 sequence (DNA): TGCGCCAGCAGCTTGCAGGGCCAGGGGACCCAGTACTTC.